Below are 15 T cell receptor beta chains sequenced from a single sample in a study of cytomegalovirus exposure and HLA in healthy donors. Vbeta (60) and Jbeta (13) primers were used in the PCR. TCRdb's table, derived via immunoSEQ multiplex PCR, lists solely in-frame clones and lacks some. The sample consists of roughly 190,000 clones, around four fifths of them appearing once. Sequenced: PBMCs. The receptors were sampled from a woman aged 40 to 50 in good health and CMV-seronegative.

This clone was observed a few times. The rearrangement joins TRBV4-3 to TRBJ1-4; 9 bases line up with TRBD1. CDR1 is LGHNA and CDR2 is YSLEER in the germline V gene. The CDR3 runs 16 residues. The junction had 7 bases not matched to a gene; V was cut back by 0 bases and J by 8 bases. This CDR3 is CASSQEIGTGSEKLFF. DNA for the CDR3: TGCGCCAGCAGCCAAGAGATCGGGACAGGGAGCGAAAAACTGTTTTTT.

The chain couples TRBV7-3 to TRBJ2-1; D may be TRBD2 (7 bases). In germline, CDR1 is SGHTA, CDR2 FQGTGA. V was clipped by 5 bases and J by 9 bases, with 17 bases between them. CDR3 length: 14 residues. CDR3: CASSQGSGGGEQFF. DNA of the CDR3: TGTGCCAGCAGCCAGGGGTCGGGGGGCGGTGAGCAGTTCTTC.

The chain joins TRBV5-1 to TRBJ2-3, with no clear D. Germline assignment: CDR1 SGHRS and CDR2 YFSETQ. The V end was cut by 4 bases, the J end by 3 bases, with 9 bases between. The CDR3 is 13 amino acids. CDR3 in DNA: TGCGCCAGCAGCACGCGGCAGACAGATACGCAGTATTTT. Amino acid sequence: CASSTRQTDTQYF.

The chain joins TRBV5-1 to TRBJ1-3; no firm D call. The V and J ends lost 3 bases and 4 bases respectively, with 5 bases between them. Germline CDR1 is SGHRS and CDR2 is YFSETQ. The CDR3 is 12 residues long. DNA of the CDR3: TGCGCCAGCAGCTCGCAGGGAAACACCATATATTTT. This codes for CASSSQGNTIYF.

The chain carries TRBV11-2 and TRBJ1-4; no reliable D call. CDR3 length: 14 amino acids. Trimming cost V 5 bases and J 8 bases, with 15 bases left between them. Germline lookup yields CDR1 SGHAT and CDR2 FQNNGV. CDR3 loop: CASSPSAGGEKLFF. Written as DNA, the CDR3 is TGTGCCAGCAGCCCCTCCGCGGGTGGCGAAAAACTGTTTTTT. The entire variable domain, with the rest obtained from reference TRBV11-2 and TRBJ1-4, is as follows: EAGVAQSPRYKIIEKRQSVAFWCNPISGHATLYWYQQILGQGPKLLIQFQNNGVVDDSQLPKDRFSAERLKGVDSTLKIQPAKLEDSAVYLCASSPSAGGEKLFFGSGTQLSVL.

This clone was detected a few times. This chain links TRBV28 with TRBJ2-7; 8 bases fit TRBD2. CDR1 is MDHEN and CDR2 is SYDVKM in the germline V gene. The CDR3 has 13 residues. V lost 6 bases and J lost 2; bases outside the gene matches: 3. CDR3 region: CASRLAGTYEQYF. CDR3 nucleotides: TGTGCCAGCAGGCTAGCGGGCACCTACGAGCAGTACTTC.

This chain links TRBV11-3 with TRBJ1-6; 8 bases fit TRBD1. Germline CDR1 SGHNT, CDR2 YENEEA. J lost 6 bases, V lost 8 bases, and 3 bases had no gene match. CDR3 length: 13 residues. The CDR3 bases are TGTGCCAGCTCCGGGACAGGTAATTCACCCCTCCACTTT. Its translation is CASSGTGNSPLHF.

This chain links TRBV11-1 with TRBJ2-2; D might be TRBD1 (6 bases). The CDR3 is 15 residues long. Germline V CDR1 and CDR2: SGHAT, FQDESV (reference sequence). V lost 0 bases and J 2 bases, leaving 7 bases between the germline ends. The CDR3 region has the DNA TGTGCCAGCAGCTTAGCGGACAGCAACACCGGGGAGCTGTTTTTT. Translation gives CASSLADSNTGELFF.

The V gene is TRBV7-9, the J gene TRBJ1-5, with D maybe TRBD1 (5 bases). CDR1 is SEHNR and CDR2 is FQNEAQ in the germline V gene (reference sequence). The CDR3 runs to 17 residues. Deletions cut 0 bases from V and 1 base from J, with 13 bases between. CDR3 nucleotide sequence: TGTGCCAGCAGCTTAGCGCGGCAGGGTATGAGCAATCAGCCCCAGCATTTT. Its protein is CASSLARQGMSNQPQHF.

V usage is TRBV4-3 and J usage is TRBJ1-1, with D possibly being TRBD1 (6 bases). Germline V lookup: CDR1 LGHNA, CDR2 YSLEER. This CDR3 is built from 13 residues. V was clipped by 0 bases and J by 9 bases, with 11 bases between them. The CDR3 region has the DNA TGCGCCAGCAGCCAAGATGACAGGCTGAAAGCTTTCTTT. Protein product: CASSQDDRLKAFF.

The chain recombines TRBV5-1 with TRBJ2-3, with D possibly TRBD2 on 6 matching bases. The CDR3 spans 14 residues. V lost 2 bases, J lost 0 bases, and 7 bases lay in between. The germline V gene encodes CDR1 SGHRS and CDR2 YFSETQ. The CDR3 loop reads CASSFGGSTDTQYF. The CDR3 nucleotides read TGCGCCAGCAGCTTTGGGGGGAGCACAGATACGCAGTATTTT.

V usage is TRBV10-3 and J usage is TRBJ1-2; 9 nucleotides agree with TRBD1. The CDR3 covers 13 residues. The J segment lost 4 bases and the V segment lost 7 bases, leaving 4 bases of the junction unmatched. The germline CDR1 and CDR2 sequences are ENHRY and SYGVKD. The CDR3 loop is CAIMGQGLYGYTF. The CDR3 DNA is TGTGCCATCATGGGACAGGGACTCTATGGCTACACCTTC.

The chain recombines TRBV11-2 with TRBJ2-5, with 9 bases fitting TRBD2. Germline CDR1 SGHAT, CDR2 FQNNGV. V was pared by 6 bases and J by 4 bases, with 9 bases of the junction left unmatched. The CDR3 has 15 residues. CDR3 sequence reads: CASSYSGSRLETQYF. The CDR3 DNA sequence: TGTGCCAGCAGTTATAGCGGGAGCCGTCTAGAGACCCAGTACTTC.

The gene calls are TRBV30 and TRBJ2-1, with D uncertain. CDR1 and CDR2 (germline): GTSNPN, SVGIG (reference sequence). V gave up 0 bases and J gave up 0 bases, with 9 bases separating them. The CDR3 is made up of 15 amino acids. In nucleotides, the CDR3 is TGTGCCTGGAGTGTACGCACAAGCTCCTACAATGAGCAGTTCTTC. Translating gives CAWSVRTSSYNEQFF.

This clone appeared a few times. This chain links TRBV7-2 with TRBJ2-7, with D possibly matching TRBD2 (5 bases). Germline-derived CDR1 and CDR2 are SGHTA and FQGNSA. This CDR3 has 16 residues. V was clipped by 1 base and J by 1 base, with 14 bases between them. CDR3 protein: CASSLGPRGLSYEQYF. The CDR3 DNA reads TGTGCCAGCAGCTTAGGCCCTAGAGGGTTATCCTACGAGCAGTACTTC.